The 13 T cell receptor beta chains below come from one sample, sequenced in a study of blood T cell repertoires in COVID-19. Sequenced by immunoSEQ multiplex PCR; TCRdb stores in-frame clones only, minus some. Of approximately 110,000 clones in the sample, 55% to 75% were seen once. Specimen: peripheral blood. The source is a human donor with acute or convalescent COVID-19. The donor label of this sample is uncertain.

CDR3 region: CASSSFDRGDSPLHF. The CDR3 region has the DNA TGTGCCAGCAGCTCATTCGACAGGGGAGATTCACCCCTCCACTTT. The V gene is TRBV5-8, the J gene TRBJ1-6; the match to TRBD1 covers 8 bases. There are 15 residues in the CDR3. Germline CDR1 SGHTS, CDR2 YDEGEE. V lost 3 bases and J lost 8; bases outside the gene matches: 7.

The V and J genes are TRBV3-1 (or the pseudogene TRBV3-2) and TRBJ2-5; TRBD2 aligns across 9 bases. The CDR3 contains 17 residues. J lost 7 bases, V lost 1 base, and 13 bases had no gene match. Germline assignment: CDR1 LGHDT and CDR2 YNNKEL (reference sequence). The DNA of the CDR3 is TGTGCCAGCAGCCAAGGGGTAGCGGGGGCCGGCGGGGGGACCCAGTACTTC. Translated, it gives CASSQGVAGAGGGTQYF.

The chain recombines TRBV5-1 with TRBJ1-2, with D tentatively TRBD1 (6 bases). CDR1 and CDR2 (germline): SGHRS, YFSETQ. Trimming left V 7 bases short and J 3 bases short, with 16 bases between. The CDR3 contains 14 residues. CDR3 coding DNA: TGCGCCAGCGGCAACCCGGCAGGGGACTATGGCTACACCTTC. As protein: CASGNPAGDYGYTF.

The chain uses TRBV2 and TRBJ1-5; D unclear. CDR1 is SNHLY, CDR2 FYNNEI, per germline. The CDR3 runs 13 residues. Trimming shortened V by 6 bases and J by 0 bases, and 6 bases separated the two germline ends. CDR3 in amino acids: CASREASNQPQHF. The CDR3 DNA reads TGTGCCAGCAGAGAGGCTAGCAATCAGCCCCAGCATTTT.

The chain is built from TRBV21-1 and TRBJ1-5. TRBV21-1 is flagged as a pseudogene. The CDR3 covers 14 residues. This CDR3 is CAIEAAPSNQPQHF. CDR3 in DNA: TGTGCCATCGAAGCGGCTCCCAGCAATCAGCCCCAGCATTTT.

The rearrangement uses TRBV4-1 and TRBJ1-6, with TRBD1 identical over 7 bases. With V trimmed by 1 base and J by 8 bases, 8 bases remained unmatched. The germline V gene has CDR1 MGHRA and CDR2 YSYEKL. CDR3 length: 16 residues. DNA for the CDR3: TGCGCCAGCAGCCAAGGATCGGGAAGGGGGCATTCACCCCTCCACTTT. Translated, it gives CASSQGSGRGHSPLHF.

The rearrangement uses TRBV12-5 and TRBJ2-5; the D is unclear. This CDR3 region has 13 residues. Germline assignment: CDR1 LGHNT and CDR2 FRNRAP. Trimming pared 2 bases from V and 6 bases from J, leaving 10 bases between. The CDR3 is CASGLWVAQTQYF. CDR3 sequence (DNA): TGTGCTAGTGGTTTGTGGGTAGCACAGACCCAGTACTTC.

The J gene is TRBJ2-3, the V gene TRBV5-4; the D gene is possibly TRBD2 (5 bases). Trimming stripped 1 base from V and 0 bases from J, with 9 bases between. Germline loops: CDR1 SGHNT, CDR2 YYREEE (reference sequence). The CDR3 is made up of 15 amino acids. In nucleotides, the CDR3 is TGTGCCAGCAGCTTGAGGACTTTAAGCACAGATACGCAGTATTTT. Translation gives CASSLRTLSTDTQYF.

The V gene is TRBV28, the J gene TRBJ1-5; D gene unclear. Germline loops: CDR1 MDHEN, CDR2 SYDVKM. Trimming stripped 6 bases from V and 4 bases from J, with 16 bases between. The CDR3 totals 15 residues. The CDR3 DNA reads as TGTGCCAGCAGCCACCTTACCGACGGGAATCAGCCCCAGCATTTT. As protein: CASSHLTDGNQPQHF.

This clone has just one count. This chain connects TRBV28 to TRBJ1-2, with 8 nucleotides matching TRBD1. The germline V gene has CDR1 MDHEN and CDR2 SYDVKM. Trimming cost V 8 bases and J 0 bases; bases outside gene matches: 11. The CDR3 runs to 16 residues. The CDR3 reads CASWGQDSTSNYGYTF. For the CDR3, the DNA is TGTGCCAGCTGGGGACAGGACTCAACCTCTAACTATGGCTACACCTTC.

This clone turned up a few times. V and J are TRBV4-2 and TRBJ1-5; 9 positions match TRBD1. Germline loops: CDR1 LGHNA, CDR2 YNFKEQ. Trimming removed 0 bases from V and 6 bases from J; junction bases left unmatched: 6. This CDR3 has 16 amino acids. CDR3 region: CASSQEGDREGQPQHF. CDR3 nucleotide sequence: TGTGCCAGCAGCCAAGAGGGGGACAGGGAAGGTCAGCCCCAGCATTTT.

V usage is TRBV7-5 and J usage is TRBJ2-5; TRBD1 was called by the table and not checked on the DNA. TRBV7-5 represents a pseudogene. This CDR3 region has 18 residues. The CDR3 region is CVRGRPRPDREEGETQYF. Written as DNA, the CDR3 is TGTGTCAGAGGCCGACCACGACCGGACAGGGAAGAAGGAGAGACCCAGTACTTC.

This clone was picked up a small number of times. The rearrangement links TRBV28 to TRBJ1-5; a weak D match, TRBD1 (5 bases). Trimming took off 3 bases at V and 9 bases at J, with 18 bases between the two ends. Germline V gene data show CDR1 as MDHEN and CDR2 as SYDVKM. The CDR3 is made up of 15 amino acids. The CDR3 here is CASSFSRGWVGPQHF. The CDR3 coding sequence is TGTGCCAGCAGTTTCTCAAGGGGCTGGGTTGGGCCCCAGCATTTT.